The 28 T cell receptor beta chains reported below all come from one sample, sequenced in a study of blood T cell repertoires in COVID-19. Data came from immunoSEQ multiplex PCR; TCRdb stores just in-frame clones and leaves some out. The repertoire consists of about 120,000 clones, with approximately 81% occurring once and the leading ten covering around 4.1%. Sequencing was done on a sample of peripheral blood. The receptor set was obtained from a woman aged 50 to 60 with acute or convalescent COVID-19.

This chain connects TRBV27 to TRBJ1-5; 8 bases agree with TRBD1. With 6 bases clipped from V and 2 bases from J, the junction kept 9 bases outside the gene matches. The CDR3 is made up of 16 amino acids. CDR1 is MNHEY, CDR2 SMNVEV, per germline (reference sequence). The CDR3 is CASSTIQGVGNQPQHF. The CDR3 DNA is TGTGCCAGCAGCACGATACAGGGGGTAGGCAATCAGCCCCAGCATTTT.

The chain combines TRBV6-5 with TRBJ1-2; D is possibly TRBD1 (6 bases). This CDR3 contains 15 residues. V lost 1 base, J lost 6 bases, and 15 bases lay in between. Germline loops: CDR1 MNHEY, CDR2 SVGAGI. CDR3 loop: CASSYLGQTVHGYTF. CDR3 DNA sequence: TGTGCCAGCAGTTACTTAGGACAGACGGTCCATGGCTACACCTTC.

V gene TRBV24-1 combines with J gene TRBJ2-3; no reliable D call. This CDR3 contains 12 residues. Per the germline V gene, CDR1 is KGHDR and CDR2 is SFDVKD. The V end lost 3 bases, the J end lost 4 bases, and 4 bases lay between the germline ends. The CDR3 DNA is TGTGCCACCAGTGATCTGTCAGATACGCAGTATTTT. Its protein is CATSDLSDTQYF.

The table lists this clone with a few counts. The CDR3 here is CATSRDLGAGQPQHF. In DNA form, the CDR3 reads TGTGCCACCAGCAGAGATCTGGGCGCGGGTCAGCCCCAGCATTTT. The chain uses TRBV15 and TRBJ1-5; no reliable D call. V was cut by 0 bases and J by 6 bases, with 12 bases left in between. Germline V lookup: CDR1 LNHNV, CDR2 YYDKDF (reference sequence). The CDR3 has 15 residues. Together with reference TRBV15 and TRBJ1-5, the CDR3 gives the full variable domain: DAMVIQNPRYQVTQFGKPVTLSCSQTLNHNVMYWYQQKSSQAPKLLFHYYDKDFNNEADTPDNFQSRRPNTSFCFLDIRSPGLGDTAMYLCATSRDLGAGQPQHFGDGTRLSIL.

The CDR3 DNA follows: TGTGCCAGCAGCATCCCAGCCTACAATGAGCAGTTCTTC. Its translation: CASSIPAYNEQFF. The rearrangement joins TRBV9 to TRBJ2-1; D unresolved. CDR1 is SGDLS and CDR2 is YYNGEE in the germline V gene. Trimming cost V 4 bases and J 2 bases, with 7 bases left between them. The CDR3 consists of 13 residues. Full variable domain (outside the CDR3, taken from reference TRBV9 and TRBJ2-1): DSGVTQTPKHLITATGQRVTLRCSPRSGDLSVYWYQQSLDQGLQFLIQYYNGEERAKGNILERFSAQQFPDLHSELNLSSLELGDSALYFCASSIPAYNEQFFGPGTRLTVL.

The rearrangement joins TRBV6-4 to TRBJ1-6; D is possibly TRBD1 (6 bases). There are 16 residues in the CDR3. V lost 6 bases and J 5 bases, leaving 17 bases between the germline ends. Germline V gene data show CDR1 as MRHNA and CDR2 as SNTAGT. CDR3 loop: CASSANAGTNNSPLHF. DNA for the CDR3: TGTGCCAGCAGCGCCAACGCCGGGACAAATAATTCACCCCTCCACTTT.

The DNA of the CDR3 is TGTGCCAGTCGACAGGGTTGGAAGGGGCTTAATGAAAAACTGTTTTTT. It encodes CASRQGWKGLNEKLFF. This rearrangement joins TRBV25-1 to TRBJ1-4, with TRBD1 matching over 7 bases. J was trimmed by 4 bases and V by 9 bases; bases with no gene match: 14. The germline V gene encodes CDR1 MGHDK and CDR2 SYGVNS. The CDR3 has 16 amino acids.

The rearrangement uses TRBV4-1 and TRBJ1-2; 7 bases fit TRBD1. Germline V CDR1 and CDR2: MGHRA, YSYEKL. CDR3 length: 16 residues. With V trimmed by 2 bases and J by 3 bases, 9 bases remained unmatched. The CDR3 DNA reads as TGCGCCAGCAGCCAACCAGATACAGGGGCGCACTATGGCTACACCTTC. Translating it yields CASSQPDTGAHYGYTF.

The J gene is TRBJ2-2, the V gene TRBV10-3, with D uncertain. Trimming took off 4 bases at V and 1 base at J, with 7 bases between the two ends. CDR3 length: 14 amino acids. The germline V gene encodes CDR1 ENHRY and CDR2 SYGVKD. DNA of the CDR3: TGTGCCATCAGTGCCGCAGGGAACACCGGGGAGCTGTTTTTT. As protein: CAISAAGNTGELFF.

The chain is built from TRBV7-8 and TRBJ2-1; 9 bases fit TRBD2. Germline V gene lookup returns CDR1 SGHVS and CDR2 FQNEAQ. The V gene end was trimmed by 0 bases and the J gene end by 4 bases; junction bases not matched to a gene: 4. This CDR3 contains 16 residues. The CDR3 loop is CASSLAAGGLYNEQFF. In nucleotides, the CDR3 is TGTGCCAGCAGCTTAGCAGCGGGGGGTTTATACAATGAGCAGTTCTTC.

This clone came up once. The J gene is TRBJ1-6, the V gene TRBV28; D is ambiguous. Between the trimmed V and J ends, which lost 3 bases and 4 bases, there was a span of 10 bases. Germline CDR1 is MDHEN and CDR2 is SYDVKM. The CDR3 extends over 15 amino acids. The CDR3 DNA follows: TGTGCCAGCAGTTTCGCCCGGTTGTATAATTCACCCCTCCACTTT. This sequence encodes CASSFARLYNSPLHF.

CDR3: CASRFGEALNTEAFF. As DNA, the CDR3 is TGTGCCAGCAGGTTCGGGGAGGCTTTGAACACTGAAGCTTTCTTT. The rearrangement uses TRBV2 and TRBJ1-1; D call uncertain. V was shortened by 6 bases and J by 0 bases, with 14 bases between the two germline ends. This CDR3 is built from 15 residues. Germline V lookup: CDR1 SNHLY, CDR2 FYNNEI.

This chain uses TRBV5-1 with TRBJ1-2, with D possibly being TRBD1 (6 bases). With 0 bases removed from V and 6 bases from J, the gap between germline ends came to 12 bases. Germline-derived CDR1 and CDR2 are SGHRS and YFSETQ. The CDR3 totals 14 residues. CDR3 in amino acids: CASSLVGQQDGYTF. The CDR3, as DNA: TGCGCCAGCAGCTTGGTTGGACAGCAGGATGGCTACACCTTC.

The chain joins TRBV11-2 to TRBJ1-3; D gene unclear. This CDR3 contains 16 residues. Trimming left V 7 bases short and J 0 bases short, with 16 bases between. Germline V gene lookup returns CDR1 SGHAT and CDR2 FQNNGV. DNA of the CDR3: TGTGCCAGCACCTCAGAATATTACGGCTCTGGAAACACCATATATTTT. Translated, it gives CASTSEYYGSGNTIYF.

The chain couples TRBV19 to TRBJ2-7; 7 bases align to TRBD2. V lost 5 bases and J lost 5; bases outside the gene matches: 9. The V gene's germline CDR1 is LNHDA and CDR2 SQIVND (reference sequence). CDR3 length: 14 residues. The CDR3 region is CASSPRGTRHEQYF. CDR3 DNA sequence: TGTGCCAGTAGTCCGCGGGGGACGAGGCACGAGCAGTACTTC.

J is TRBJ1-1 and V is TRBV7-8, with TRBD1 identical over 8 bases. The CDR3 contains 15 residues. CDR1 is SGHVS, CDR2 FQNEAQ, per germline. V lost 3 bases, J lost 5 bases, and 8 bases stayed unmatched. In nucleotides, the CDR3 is TGTGCCAGCAGCTTTACGGACAGGGTGGAAACTGAAGCTTTCTTT. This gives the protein CASSFTDRVETEAFF.

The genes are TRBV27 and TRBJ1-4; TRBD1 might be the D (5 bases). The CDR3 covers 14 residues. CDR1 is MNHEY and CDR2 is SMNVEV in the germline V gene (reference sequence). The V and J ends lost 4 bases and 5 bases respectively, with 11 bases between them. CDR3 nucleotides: TGTGCCAGCAGTTCTTGGGCAGGGAATGAAAAACTGTTTTTT. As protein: CASSSWAGNEKLFF.

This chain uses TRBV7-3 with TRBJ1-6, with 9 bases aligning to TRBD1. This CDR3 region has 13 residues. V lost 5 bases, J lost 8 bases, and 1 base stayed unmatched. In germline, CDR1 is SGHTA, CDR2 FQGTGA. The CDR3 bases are TGTGCCAGCAGCAGGGACAGGGATTCACCCCTCCACTTT. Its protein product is CASSRDRDSPLHF.

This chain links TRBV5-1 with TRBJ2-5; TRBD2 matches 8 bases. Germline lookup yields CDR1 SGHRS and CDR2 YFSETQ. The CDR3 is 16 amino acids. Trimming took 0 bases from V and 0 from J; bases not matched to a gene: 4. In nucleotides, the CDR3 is TGCGCCAGCAGCTTGGTGGCTAGCGGGTACCAAGAGACCCAGTACTTC. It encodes CASSLVASGYQETQYF.

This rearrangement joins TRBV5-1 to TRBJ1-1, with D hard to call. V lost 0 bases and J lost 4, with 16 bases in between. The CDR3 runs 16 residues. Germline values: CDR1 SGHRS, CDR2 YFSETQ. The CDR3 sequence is CASSLAGNRRSTEAFF. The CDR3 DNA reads TGCGCCAGCAGCTTGGCCGGGAACAGAAGGTCCACTGAAGCTTTCTTT.

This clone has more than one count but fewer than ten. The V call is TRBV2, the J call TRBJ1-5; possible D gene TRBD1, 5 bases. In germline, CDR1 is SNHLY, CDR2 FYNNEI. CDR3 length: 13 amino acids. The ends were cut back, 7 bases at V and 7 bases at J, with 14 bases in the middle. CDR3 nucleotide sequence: TGTGCCAGCAACGGCAGGGAAAGCCAGCCCCAGCATTTT. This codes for CASNGRESQPQHF.

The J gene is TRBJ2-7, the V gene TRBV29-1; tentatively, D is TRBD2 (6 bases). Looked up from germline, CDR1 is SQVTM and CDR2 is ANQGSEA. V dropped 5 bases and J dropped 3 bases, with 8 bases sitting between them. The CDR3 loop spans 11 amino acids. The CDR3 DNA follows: TGCAGCGTTCAAGCGGGCTACGAGCAGTACTTC. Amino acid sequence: CSVQAGYEQYF.

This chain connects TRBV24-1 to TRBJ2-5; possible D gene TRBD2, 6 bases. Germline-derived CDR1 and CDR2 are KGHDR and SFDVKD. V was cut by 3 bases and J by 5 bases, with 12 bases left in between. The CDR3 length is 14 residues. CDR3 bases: TGTGCCACCAGTGATGGCTGGAGGGGCGAGACCCAGTACTTC. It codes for CATSDGWRGETQYF.

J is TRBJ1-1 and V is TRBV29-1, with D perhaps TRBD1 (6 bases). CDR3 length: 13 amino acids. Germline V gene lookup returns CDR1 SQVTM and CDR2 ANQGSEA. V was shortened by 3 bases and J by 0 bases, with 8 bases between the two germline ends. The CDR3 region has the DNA TGCAGCGTTGATACAGGGTTGAACACTGAAGCTTTCTTT. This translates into CSVDTGLNTEAFF.

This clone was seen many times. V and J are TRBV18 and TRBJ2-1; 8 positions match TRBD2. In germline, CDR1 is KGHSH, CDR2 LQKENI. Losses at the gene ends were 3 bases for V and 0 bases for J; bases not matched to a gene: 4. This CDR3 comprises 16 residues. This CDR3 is CASSPQAGVSYNEQFF. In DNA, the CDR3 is TGTGCCAGCTCACCGCAAGCGGGGGTCTCCTACAATGAGCAGTTCTTC.

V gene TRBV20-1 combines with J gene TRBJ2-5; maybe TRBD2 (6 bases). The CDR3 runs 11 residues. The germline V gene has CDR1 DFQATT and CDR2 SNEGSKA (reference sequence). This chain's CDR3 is CGGLREETQYF. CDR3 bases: TGCGGAGGGTTGAGGGAAGAGACCCAGTACTTC.

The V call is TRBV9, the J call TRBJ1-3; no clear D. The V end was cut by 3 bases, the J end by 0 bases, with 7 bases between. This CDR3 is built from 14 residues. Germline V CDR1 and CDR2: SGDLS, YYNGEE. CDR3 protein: CASSDRNSGNTIYF. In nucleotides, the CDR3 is TGTGCCAGCAGCGACAGAAACTCTGGAAACACCATATATTTT.

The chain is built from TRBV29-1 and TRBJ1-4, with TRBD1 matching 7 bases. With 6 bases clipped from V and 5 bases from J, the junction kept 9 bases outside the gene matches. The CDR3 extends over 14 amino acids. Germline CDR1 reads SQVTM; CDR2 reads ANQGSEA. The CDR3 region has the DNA TGCAGCGTCCGCTTGGGACAGTCCAATGAAAAACTGTTTTTT. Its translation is CSVRLGQSNEKLFF.